The following is a T cell receptor (beta chain) sequence with its context. Antigen unknown. This sample stems from a study of cytomegalovirus exposure and HLA in healthy donors. In the study overall: When 350 to 400 donors were genotyped, roughly four fifths of them were found to fall in the Caucasian-associated ancestry cluster.

PCR was performed using 60 Vbeta and 13 Jbeta primers. In the study's own analysis: In a later analysis, some 10 million of 83 million or so unique beta chains occurred in at least two donors. TCRdb keeps only in-frame clones here, not all; method: immunoSEQ multiplex PCR. V and J calls plus clone size are reproduced from that table; the DNA served to infer D and trimming. Of about 120,000 clones listed, 80% are singletons. CDR1 MNHEY and CDR2 SMNVEV come from the germline V gene (reference sequence). This CDR3 is built from 17 residues. Unmatched junction bases numbered 15, after V lost 6 bases and J lost 9 bases. General observations from the study: In a later analysis, TCR beta V- and J-gene trimming showed a link to a missense DCLRE1C variant.

This chain uses TRBV27 with TRBJ2-4, with 12 bases that match TRBD2. This clonotype was sampled from a man aged 25-45 years in good health and CMV-seronegative. Sequenced: PBMCs. The chain's CDR3 is CASSYRGTSGPGGIQYF. In DNA form, the CDR3 reads TGTGCCAGCAGCTACCGGGGGACTAGCGGGCCGGGAGGCATTCAGTACTTC.